This passage covers 24 T cell receptor beta chains from one sample sequenced in a study of persistence of HIV-infected CD4 T cells. The libraries were made with immunoSEQ version 4 in survey mode. Generated by immunoSEQ multiplex PCR, the TCRdb table keeps only in-frame clones and is missing some. The top ten clones hold 1.4% of a sample with tens of thousands of clones, 60% to 75% of them seen once. An overlapping HIV-1 Gag peptide pool stimulated these cells at 0.95 to 1 ug/peptide/mL. CD4+ T cells upregulating both CD40 ligand and CD69 were sorted as responding cells. These receptors lack a known antigen. Sequenced material: CD4+ T cells sorted from PBMCs after 18-hour stimulation, taken from a patient who received antiretroviral therapy. These receptors came from an adult man with HIV who was CMV-seropositive.

V is TRBV24-1 and J is TRBJ2-5, with TRBD1 identical over 8 bases. This CDR3 contains 16 residues. In germline, CDR1 is KGHDR, CDR2 SFDVKD. J was trimmed by 5 bases and V by 3 bases; bases with no gene match: 10. The CDR3 region has the DNA TGTGCCACCAGTGATGGAAGGACAGGGAGAGTGGAGACCCAGTACTTC. As protein: CATSDGRTGRVETQYF.

The chain employs TRBV4-2 and TRBJ2-3; 8 nucleotides line up with TRBD2. The V and J ends lost 1 base and 5 bases, in that order; junction bases with no gene match: 11. Germline-derived CDR1 and CDR2 are LGHNA and YNFKEQ. The CDR3 covers 17 residues. In nucleotides, the CDR3 is TGTGCCAGCAGCCAAGTGATTAGACGGGGGGGCAAAGATACGCAGTATTTT. This codes for CASSQVIRRGGKDTQYF.

The chain combines TRBV12-3 or TRBV12-4 with TRBJ2-7; D ambiguous. The CDR3 is 13 residues long. V was pared by 4 bases and J by 2 bases, with 9 bases between. CDR3 loop: CASSWAEPYEQYF. The DNA for the CDR3 is TGTGCCAGCAGTTGGGCCGAACCCTACGAGCAGTACTTC.

The chain combines TRBV28 with TRBJ1-5, with D possibly TRBD1 on 5 matching bases. The CDR3 is 14 amino acids. V was pared by 6 bases and J by 9 bases, with 18 bases between. CDR1 MDHEN and CDR2 SYDVKM come from the germline V gene. Here the CDR3 reads CASSPPGAKGPQHF. CDR3 DNA sequence: TGTGCCAGCAGCCCCCCCGGGGCGAAGGGGCCCCAGCATTTT.

The chain recombines TRBV24-1 with TRBJ2-3; the D gene is possibly TRBD1 (5 bases). V dropped 5 bases and J dropped 0 bases, with 17 bases sitting between them. The CDR3 covers 17 residues. Germline V lookup: CDR1 KGHDR, CDR2 SFDVKD. CDR3 DNA sequence: TGTGCCACCAGTGGTGACGACAGCCGGCTTAGCACAGATACGCAGTATTTT. This translates into CATSGDDSRLSTDTQYF.

This chain links TRBV11-2 with TRBJ2-7; D might be TRBD1 (6 bases). Germline V gives CDR1 SGHAT, CDR2 FQNNGV. The CDR3 is made up of 14 amino acids. V was clipped by 4 bases and J by 5 bases, with 15 bases between them. The CDR3 reads CASSSQGPGNEQYF. The CDR3 nucleotides read TGTGCCAGCAGCTCTCAGGGGCCCGGAAACGAGCAGTACTTC.

About this clone itself: The same CDR3 also results from other DNA sequences found in this sample. The genes are TRBV3-1 (or the pseudogene TRBV3-2) and TRBJ1-1, with D perhaps matching TRBD1 (6 bases). The germline V gene has CDR1 LGHDT and CDR2 YNNKEL (reference sequence). This CDR3 contains 13 residues. V was shortened by 3 bases and J by 5 bases, with 10 bases between the two germline ends. Here the CDR3 reads CASSQGGGTEAFF. The CDR3 DNA follows: TGTGCCAGCAGCCAGGGGGGCGGGACTGAAGCTTTCTTT.

The rearrangement uses TRBV7-2 and TRBJ2-7, with 9 bases fitting TRBD1. CDR3 length equals 16 residues. The trim removed 4 bases at V and 0 bases at J, leaving 7 bases unmatched. Germline assignment: CDR1 SGHTA and CDR2 FQGNSA. The chain's CDR3 is CASSSPQGAYSYEQYF. In DNA form, the CDR3 reads TGTGCCAGCAGCTCACCACAGGGGGCCTACTCCTACGAGCAGTACTTC.

V usage is TRBV30 and J usage is TRBJ1-4, with a weak D call TRBD1 (6 bases). CDR1 and CDR2 (germline): GTSNPN, SVGIG (reference sequence). This CDR3 has 15 residues. V lost 0 bases to trimming and J lost 0 bases, with 8 bases between them. The CDR3 loop reads CAWSVQGATNEKLFF. CDR3 in DNA: TGTGCCTGGAGTGTACAGGGAGCAACTAATGAAAAACTGTTTTTT.

The chain uses TRBV28 and TRBJ1-3, with D possibly matching TRBD1 (5 bases). The V end lost 11 bases, the J end lost 0 bases, and 14 bases lay between the germline ends. CDR3 length: 14 amino acids. From germline, CDR1 is MDHEN and CDR2 SYDVKM. The CDR3 DNA follows: TGTGCCTCGGGCAGGGCCCACTCTGGAAACACCATATATTTT. It yields the protein CASGRAHSGNTIYF.

This clone appeared a few times. This rearrangement joins TRBV5-1 to TRBJ2-7; 9 nucleotides align to TRBD1. The CDR3 is 15 amino acids. Germline loops: CDR1 SGHRS, CDR2 YFSETQ. J gave up 5 bases and V 4 bases, and 10 bases lay outside the gene matches. In DNA, the CDR3 is TGCGCCAGCAGCACCTCCGGGACAGGGCATCACGAGCAGTACTTC. Its protein is CASSTSGTGHHEQYF.

This chain links TRBV25-1 with TRBJ2-7, with 7 bases that match TRBD1. V shed 5 bases and J 6 bases; nucleotides not matched to a gene: 13. Germline-derived CDR1 and CDR2 are MGHDK and SYGVNS. The CDR3 contains 15 residues. DNA for the CDR3: TGTGCCAGCAGTCTACCGGGACAGTCAGGTCGCGAGCAGTACTTC. As protein: CASSLPGQSGREQYF.

The DNA for the CDR3 is TGTGCCAGCAGCCAAGTAGACGTACGAGGGGCAGCTTTCTTT. Translation gives CASSQVDVRGAAFF. The V and J genes are TRBV14 and TRBJ1-1, with D possibly being TRBD1 (5 bases). V was shortened by 1 base and J by 10 bases, with 16 bases between the two germline ends. The CDR3 has 14 residues. Germline CDR1 is SGHDN and CDR2 is FVKESK.

This chain uses TRBV6-5 with TRBJ1-1, with D perhaps TRBD1 (5 bases). Germline lookup yields CDR1 MNHEY and CDR2 SVGAGI. The CDR3 runs to 13 residues. With 3 bases removed from V and 6 bases from J, the gap between germline ends came to 11 bases. For the CDR3, the DNA is TGTGCCAGCAGTTATAAGGGGCCCTCTGAAGCTTTCTTT. It is translated as CASSYKGPSEAFF.

The rearrangement joins TRBV5-1 to TRBJ2-7, with D possibly TRBD1 on 6 matching bases. The length of the CDR3 is 14 residues. Germline V gene sequence: CDR1 SGHRS, CDR2 YFSETQ. The ends were cut back, 1 base at V and 6 bases at J, with 14 bases in the middle. CDR3 nucleotides: TGCGCCAGCAGCTTGTCCCTTAACAGGGCCGAGCAGTACTTC. Translated, it gives CASSLSLNRAEQYF.

This clone was observed a few times. J is TRBJ2-2 and V is TRBV10-3; 7 bases fit TRBD1. The CDR3 covers 14 residues. J was trimmed by 5 bases and V by 7 bases; bases with no gene match: 7. The germline gives CDR1 ENHRY, CDR2 SYGVKD. CDR3 sequence reads: CAINSGTVTGELFF. The CDR3 DNA follows: TGTGCCATCAATTCCGGGACAGTGACCGGGGAGCTGTTTTTT.

J is TRBJ1-1 and V is TRBV19; D is unclear. This CDR3 spans 14 amino acids. Between the trimmed V and J ends, which lost 3 bases and 1 base, there was a span of 9 bases. Germline CDR1 reads LNHDA; CDR2 reads SQIVND (reference sequence). DNA of the CDR3: TGTGCCAGTAGTATCGGACCTAGGAACACTGAAGCTTTCTTT. Translation gives CASSIGPRNTEAFF.

The V call is TRBV18, the J call TRBJ2-2; 8 nucleotides agree with TRBD1. The V gene end was trimmed by 3 bases and the J gene end by 6 bases; junction bases not matched to a gene: 0. Germline V gene lookup returns CDR1 KGHSH and CDR2 LQKENI. The CDR3 runs 13 residues. This chain's CDR3 is CASSPDRAGELFF. CDR3 sequence (DNA): TGTGCCAGCTCACCGGACAGGGCCGGGGAGCTGTTTTTT. Full variable domain (missing parts from reference TRBV18 and TRBJ2-2): NAGVMQNPRHLVRRRGQEARLRCSPMKGHSHVYWYRQLPEEGLKFMVYLQKENIIDESGMPKERFSAEFPKEGPSILRIQQVVRGDSAAYFCASSPDRAGELFFGEGSRLTVL.

Worth noting for this clone: The sample contains more than one DNA sequence encoding this CDR3. This chain connects TRBV14 to TRBJ2-7; D is unresolved. Germline CDR1 reads SGHDN; CDR2 reads FVKESK. The CDR3 runs 12 residues. Trimming cost V 6 bases and J 5 bases, with 11 bases left between them. CDR3 DNA sequence: TGTGCCAGCAGTCCCCAAGGCAACGAGCAGTACTTC. It specifies CASSPQGNEQYF. Filled out from reference TRBV14 and TRBJ2-7, the complete variable domain reads EAGVTQFPSHSVIEKGQTVTLRCDPISGHDNLYWYRRVMGKEIKFLLHFVKESKQDESGMPNNRFLAERTGGTYSTLKVQPAELEDSGVYFCASSPQGNEQYFGPGTRLTVT.

This chain links TRBV6-2 or TRBV6-3 with TRBJ1-1; D is ambiguous. The CDR3 is made up of 14 amino acids. V was pared by 3 bases and J by 6 bases, with 14 bases between. Germline V gives CDR1 MNHEY, CDR2 SVGEGT. DNA of the CDR3: TGTGCCAGCAGTTATGTTGGGATGTTCGCTGAAGCTTTCTTT. It translates to CASSYVGMFAEAFF.

The chain carries TRBV5-4 and TRBJ1-3, with 7 bases aligning to TRBD1. The CDR3 is 14 residues long. V shed 0 bases, J shed 4 bases, and the junction held 1 base outside the gene matches. Germline V CDR1 and CDR2: SGHNT, YYREEE (reference sequence). CDR3 in DNA: TGTGCCAGCAGCTTGGACAGGGGCGGAAACACCATATATTTT. Protein product: CASSLDRGGNTIYF.

This rearrangement joins TRBV18 to TRBJ1-3; D may be TRBD1 (5 bases). Looked up from germline, CDR1 is KGHSH and CDR2 is LQKENI. Trimming cost V 0 bases and J 0 bases, with 12 bases left between them. The CDR3 is 17 amino acids. CDR3 bases: TGTGCCAGCTCACCACCGAGGGGTAGCCCCTCTGGAAACACCATATATTTT. Residues: CASSPPRGSPSGNTIYF.

The gene calls are TRBV6-5 and TRBJ1-2, with D tentatively TRBD1 (6 bases). The germline V gene encodes CDR1 MNHEY and CDR2 SVGAGI. V lost 6 bases, J lost 2 bases, and 13 bases lay in between. The CDR3 is made up of 14 amino acids. The CDR3 region is CASSRTGGNYGYTF. The CDR3 DNA sequence: TGTGCCAGCAGCCGAACGGGGGGCAACTATGGCTACACCTTC.

This chain uses TRBV2 with TRBJ2-7, with D maybe TRBD2 (5 bases). Germline CDR1 reads SNHLY; CDR2 reads FYNNEI. V was pared by 2 bases and J by 2 bases, with 10 bases between. The CDR3 length is 14 residues. For the CDR3, the DNA is TGTGCCAGCAGTGAATTCAGAGGGCCCTACGAGCAGTACTTC. Its translation: CASSEFRGPYEQYF.